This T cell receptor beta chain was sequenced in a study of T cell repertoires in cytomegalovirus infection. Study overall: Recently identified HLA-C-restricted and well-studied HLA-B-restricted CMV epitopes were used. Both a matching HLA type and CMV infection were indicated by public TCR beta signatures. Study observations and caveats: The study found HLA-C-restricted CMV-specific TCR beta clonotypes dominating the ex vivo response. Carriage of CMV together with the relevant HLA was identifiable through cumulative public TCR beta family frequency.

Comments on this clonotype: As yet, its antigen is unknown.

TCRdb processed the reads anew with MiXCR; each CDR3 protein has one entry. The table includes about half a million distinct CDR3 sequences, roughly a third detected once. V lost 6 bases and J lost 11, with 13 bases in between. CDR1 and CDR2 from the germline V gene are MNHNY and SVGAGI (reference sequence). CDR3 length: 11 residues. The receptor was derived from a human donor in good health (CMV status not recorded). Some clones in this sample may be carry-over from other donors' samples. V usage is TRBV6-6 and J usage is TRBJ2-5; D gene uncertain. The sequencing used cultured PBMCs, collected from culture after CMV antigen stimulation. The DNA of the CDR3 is TGTGCCAGCAGCGTTTTGGCTCTTCAGTACTTC. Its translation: CASSVLALQYF.